Each of the 23 T cell receptor beta chains below was sequenced from the same sample in a study of early T cells in non-severe SARS-CoV-2 infection. TCRdb reprocessed the 5' RACE reads via MiXCR and lists one record per CDR3 protein. This table has around 30,000 distinct CDR3 sequences, approximately 4.7% appearing once. Sequenced material: whole blood. The origin of the receptors is an adult who was a healthcare worker with PCR-confirmed SARS-CoV-2 infection or an uninfected control (not recorded which).

This clonotype was seen more than once but under ten times. The rearrangement uses TRBV28 and TRBJ2-3, with 8 bases that match TRBD1. This CDR3 contains 15 residues. With V trimmed by 2 bases and J by 3 bases, 4 bases remained unmatched. Germline V gene lookup returns CDR1 MDHEN and CDR2 SYDVKM. The CDR3 sequence: CASSLAGGLTDTQYF. For the CDR3, the DNA is TGTGCCAGCAGTTTAGCAGGGGGCTTAACAGATACGCAGTATTTT.

There are a few counts of this clonotype. An end of the junction does not agree with germline; a read error may underlie this. CDR3 loop: CASSPSFNSPLHF. The CDR3 region has the DNA TGTGCCAGCTCACCGTCCTTTAATTCACCCCTCCACTTT. The V and J genes are TRBV18 and TRBJ1-6; D ambiguous. The CDR3 has 13 residues. Germline CDR1 is KGHSH and CDR2 is LQKENI.

This clonotype was seen repeatedly, ten times or more. This chain uses TRBV11-2 with TRBJ1-1, with TRBD1 identical over 7 bases. Germline CDR1 is SGHAT and CDR2 is FQNNGV. The V and J ends lost 4 bases and 7 bases, in that order; junction bases with no gene match: 9. The CDR3 is made up of 14 amino acids. In DNA, the CDR3 is TGTGCCAGCAGCTCGACCGGGGACAGCAGTGAAGCTTTCTTT. Amino acid sequence: CASSSTGDSSEAFF.

This clonotype occurred many times. At one end the junction does not follow the germline gene, possibly because of a read error. The chain joins TRBV3-1 to TRBJ1-1; maybe TRBD1 (6 bases). Germline CDR1 reads LGHDT; CDR2 reads YNNKEL (reference sequence). The length of the CDR3 is 14 residues. The CDR3 spells CASSLTHGDTEAFF. The CDR3 nucleotides read TGTGCCAGCAGCCTTACACATGGGGACACTGAAGCTTTTTTT.

At least ten counts were recorded for this clonotype. This sequence joins TRBV27 and TRBJ1-1; TRBD1 matches 7 bases. Germline CDR1 and CDR2: MNHEY and SMNVEV (reference sequence). Trimming took 2 bases from V and 0 from J; bases not matched to a gene: 15. The CDR3 covers 19 residues. The CDR3 reads CASSLVTGTDLQLNTEAFF. In DNA form, the CDR3 reads TGTGCCAGCAGTTTAGTTACCGGGACAGACCTACAATTGAACACTGAAGCTTTCTTT.

Comment on this clonotype: Possible read error: a much larger clone is one base away. The chain joins TRBV6-1 to TRBJ2-7; 13 bases map to TRBD2. The CDR3 extends over 15 amino acids. The germline gives CDR1 MNHNS, CDR2 SASEGT. Trimming cost V 6 bases and J 5 bases; bases outside gene matches: 7. The CDR3 sequence: CASSELAGGPDEQYF. DNA of the CDR3: TGTGCCAGCAGCGAACTAGCGGGAGGGCCAGACGAGCAGTACTTC.

Within the sample, this clonotype is medium-sized. The rearrangement joins TRBV20-1 to TRBJ1-2, with D possibly TRBD1 on 5 matching bases. This CDR3 is built from 11 residues. The germline gives CDR1 DFQATT, CDR2 SNEGSKA (reference sequence). Deletions cut 1 base from V and 11 bases from J, with 11 bases between. This CDR3 is CSARAPREYTF. Here the CDR3 DNA reads TGCAGTGCTAGAGCCCCCAGGGAATACACCTTC.

This clonotype was detected ten times or more. The rearrangement joins TRBV7-2 to TRBJ2-7; possibly TRBD2 for D (6 bases). V was cut by 6 bases and J by 7 bases, with 16 bases left in between. The germline gives CDR1 SGHTA, CDR2 FQGNSA. This CDR3 contains 13 residues. This CDR3 is CASSGGRRGEQYF. The CDR3 DNA sequence: TGTGCCAGCAGTGGGGGGAGGAGAGGAGAGCAGTACTTC. Filled out from reference TRBV7-2 and TRBJ2-7, the complete variable domain reads GAGVSQSPSNKVTEKGKDVELRCDPISGHTALYWYRQSLGQGLEFLIYFQGNSAPDKSGLPSDRFSAERTGGSVSTLTIQRTQQEDSAVYLCASSGGRRGEQYFGPGTRLTVT.

This clonotype was seen many times. This rearrangement joins TRBV4-1 to TRBJ1-6, with 8 bases lining up with TRBD1. With 4 bases clipped from V and 7 bases from J, the junction kept 6 bases outside the gene matches. The CDR3 runs to 15 residues. Germline V gene data show CDR1 as MGHRA and CDR2 as YSYEKL. CDR3 in DNA: TGCGCCAGCAGCCCCCCGTCAGGGGGCAATTCACCCCTCCACTTT. Its translation: CASSPPSGGNSPLHF.

This rearrangement joins TRBV11-2 to TRBJ1-6; the D is unclear. There are 12 residues in the CDR3. Trimming pared 1 base from V and 13 bases from J, leaving 8 bases between. Germline V gene lookup returns CDR1 SGHAT and CDR2 FQNNGV. CDR3 residues: CASSLANLPLHF. The DNA of the CDR3 is TGTGCCAGCAGCTTAGCAAATCTCCCCCTCCACTTT.

This clonotype was found once. This chain uses TRBV12-3 or TRBV12-4 with TRBJ1-2; D uncertain. Trimming took 3 bases from V and 4 from J, leaving 9 bases between them. The CDR3 runs to 13 residues. CDR3 DNA sequence: TGTGCCAGCAGTTTTTACAGTCTCTATGGCTACACCTTC. Its protein is CASSFYSLYGYTF.

This chain uses TRBV4-3 with TRBJ2-7; 9 positions agree with TRBD2. This CDR3 comprises 17 residues. The V and J ends lost 1 base and 2 bases, in that order; junction bases with no gene match: 9. From germline, CDR1 is LGHNA and CDR2 YSLEER. CDR3 bases: TGCGCCAGCAGCCAAGGCGTGCTAGCGGGGAGTACCTACGAGCAGTACTTC. It encodes CASSQGVLAGSTYEQYF.

In this sample, this clonotype turned up many times. This chain uses TRBV29-1 with TRBJ1-1, with D hard to call. The CDR3 spans 12 residues. V lost 6 bases to trimming and J lost 4 bases, with 12 bases between them. Germline CDR1 SQVTM, CDR2 ANQGSEA. The CDR3 DNA reads TGCAGCGTAACTCCGTTTGGCACTGAAGCTTTCTTT. It codes for CSVTPFGTEAFF. The complete variable domain, with remaining parts taken from reference TRBV29-1 and TRBJ1-1, reads SAVISQKPSRDICQRGTSLTIQCQVDSQVTMMFWYRQQPGQSLTLIATANQGSEATYESGFVIDKFPISRPNLTFSTLTVSNMSPEDSSIYLCSVTPFGTEAFFGQGTRLTVV.

This clonotype was detected ten times or more. CDR3 residues: CASSEFGGGQTQYF. CDR3 in DNA: TGCGCCAGCAGTGAGTTTGGCGGGGGGCAGACCCAGTACTTC. The chain couples TRBV10-2 to TRBJ2-5; 8 nucleotides line up with TRBD2. The CDR3 has 14 amino acids. V gave up 1 base and J gave up 6 bases; unmatched junction bases: 4. Germline V lookup: CDR1 WSHSY, CDR2 SAAADI.

This clonotype was observed a few times. The gene calls are TRBV20-1 and TRBJ1-3; TRBD1 matches 9 bases. CDR1 DFQATT and CDR2 SNEGSKA come from the germline V gene (reference sequence). The CDR3 spans 15 residues. V lost 2 bases to trimming and J lost 2 bases; unmatched junction nucleotides: 4. The CDR3 bases are TGCAGTGCTAGACCAGACAGGGGGGCTGGAAACACCATATATTTT. Translation: CSARPDRGAGNTIYF.

The V call is TRBV9, the J call TRBJ2-1, with TRBD2 as a possible D gene (6 bases). V was pared by 0 bases and J by 5 bases, with 12 bases between. CDR1 is SGDLS, CDR2 YYNGEE, per germline. The CDR3 covers 15 residues. CDR3 sequence reads: CASSVGWGDHNEQFF. CDR3 nucleotides: TGTGCCAGCAGCGTAGGTTGGGGGGACCACAATGAGCAGTTCTTC.

This clonotype was seen ten or more times. The V gene is TRBV9, the J gene TRBJ1-4; 9 bases map to TRBD1. Trimming removed 4 bases from V and 7 bases from J; junction bases left unmatched: 8. Germline V gene sequence: CDR1 SGDLS, CDR2 YYNGEE. The CDR3 consists of 15 residues. CDR3 bases: TGTGCCAGCAGCCCAGCAACAGGGGGCGGTGAAAAACTGTTTTTT. Translating gives CASSPATGGGEKLFF. The full variable domain, completed using reference TRBV9 and TRBJ1-4, is DSGVTQTPKHLITATGQRVTLRCSPRSGDLSVYWYQQSLDQGLQFLIQYYNGEERAKGNILERFSAQQFPDLHSELNLSSLELGDSALYFCASSPATGGGEKLFFGSGTQLSVL.

This clonotype has a count of ten or more. V is TRBV20-1 and J is TRBJ2-7, with 10 nucleotides matching TRBD2. Trimming cost V 6 bases and J 6 bases; bases outside gene matches: 5. This CDR3 region has 12 residues. Germline lookup yields CDR1 DFQATT and CDR2 SNEGSKA (reference sequence). Written as DNA, the CDR3 is TGCAGTGCCCAGCGGGAGGGCGCCGAGCAGTACTTC. This translates into CSAQREGAEQYF.

This clonotype has a count of ten or more. V usage is TRBV7-8 and J usage is TRBJ2-6; the D is unclear. The V end was cut by 11 bases, the J end by 0 bases, with 11 bases between. The CDR3 is 14 residues long. Looked up from germline, CDR1 is SGHVS and CDR2 is FQNEAQ. CDR3 loop: CASGISSGANVLTF. CDR3 DNA: TGTGCCTCTGGCATTAGCTCTGGGGCCAACGTCCTGACTTTC.

This clonotype appeared many times. The V gene is TRBV6-5, the J gene TRBJ2-3; TRBD2 is a possible D gene (5 bases). Per the germline V gene, CDR1 is MNHEY and CDR2 is SVGAGI. The CDR3 sequence is 13 residues long. V shed 0 bases and J shed 11 bases, with 12 bases lying between them. Here the CDR3 reads CASSYSASGVQYF. CDR3 DNA: TGTGCCAGCAGTTACTCGGCCTCCGGGGTGCAGTATTTT.

This clonotype has ten or more counts. This sequence joins TRBV6-1 and TRBJ2-7; D ambiguous. The CDR3 loop spans 11 amino acids. Between the trimmed V and J ends, which lost 2 bases and 2 bases, there was a span of 1 base. Germline values: CDR1 MNHNS, CDR2 SASEGT. CDR3 amino acids: CASSEPYEQYF. In nucleotides, the CDR3 is TGTGCCAGCAGTGAACCCTACGAGCAGTACTTC.

In this sample, this clonotype turned up many times. The rearrangement joins TRBV4-2 to TRBJ2-2; D could derive from TRBD1 or TRBD2 (5 bases each). CDR3 length: 19 residues. The V end lost 1 base, the J end lost 1 base, and 19 bases lay between the germline ends. Germline V gene lookup returns CDR1 LGHNA and CDR2 YNFKEQ. CDR3 sequence: CASSQVNPTGTVNTGELFF. The CDR3 nucleotides read TGTGCCAGCAGCCAAGTCAACCCGACTGGGACGGTGAACACCGGGGAGCTGTTTTTT.

This clonotype came up many times. The V and J genes are TRBV13 and TRBJ2-4, with 7 bases matching TRBD1. The CDR3 is made up of 14 amino acids. V trimming: 1 base; J trimming: 6 bases; junction bases outside the gene matches: 3. The germline gives CDR1 PRHDT, CDR2 FYEKMQ (reference sequence). The CDR3 here is CASSLAGDRNIQYF. In nucleotides, the CDR3 is TGTGCCAGCAGCTTAGCAGGGGACAGAAACATTCAGTACTTC.